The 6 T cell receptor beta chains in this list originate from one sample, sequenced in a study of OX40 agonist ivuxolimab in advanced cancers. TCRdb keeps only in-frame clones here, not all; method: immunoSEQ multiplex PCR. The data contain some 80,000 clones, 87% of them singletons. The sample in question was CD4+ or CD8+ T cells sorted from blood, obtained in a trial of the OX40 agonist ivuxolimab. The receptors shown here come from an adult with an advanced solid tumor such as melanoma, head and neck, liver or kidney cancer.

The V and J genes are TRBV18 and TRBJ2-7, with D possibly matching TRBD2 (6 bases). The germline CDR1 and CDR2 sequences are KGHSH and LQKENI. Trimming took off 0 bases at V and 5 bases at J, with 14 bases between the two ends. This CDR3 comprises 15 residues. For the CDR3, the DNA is TGTGCCAGCTCACCACCGAACAGCCCGGGGGACGAGCAGTACTTC. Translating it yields CASSPPNSPGDEQYF. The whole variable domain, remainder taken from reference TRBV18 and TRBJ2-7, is NAGVMQNPRHLVRRRGQEARLRCSPMKGHSHVYWYRQLPEEGLKFMVYLQKENIIDESGMPKERFSAEFPKEGPSILRIQQVVRGDSAAYFCASSPPNSPGDEQYFGPGTRLTVT.

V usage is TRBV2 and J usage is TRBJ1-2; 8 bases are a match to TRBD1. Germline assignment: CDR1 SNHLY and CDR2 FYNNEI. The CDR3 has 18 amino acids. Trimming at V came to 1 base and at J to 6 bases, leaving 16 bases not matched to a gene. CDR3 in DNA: TGTGCCAGCAGTGAAGACCCCCGGGACAGGTTCTCAGGGAATGGCTACACCTTC. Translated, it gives CASSEDPRDRFSGNGYTF.

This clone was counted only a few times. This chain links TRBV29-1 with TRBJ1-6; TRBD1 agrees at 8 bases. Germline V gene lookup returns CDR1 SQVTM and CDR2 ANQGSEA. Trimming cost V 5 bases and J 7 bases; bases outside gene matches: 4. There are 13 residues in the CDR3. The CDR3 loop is CSVKGTGNSPLHF. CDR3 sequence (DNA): TGCAGCGTTAAAGGGACAGGCAATTCACCCCTCCACTTT.

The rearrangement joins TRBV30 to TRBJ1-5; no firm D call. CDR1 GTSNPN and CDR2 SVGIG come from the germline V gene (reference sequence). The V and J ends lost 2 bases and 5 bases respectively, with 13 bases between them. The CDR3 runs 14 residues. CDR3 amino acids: CAWSPRGSDQPQHF. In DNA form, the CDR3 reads TGTGCCTGGAGTCCCCGGGGTTCGGATCAGCCCCAGCATTTT.

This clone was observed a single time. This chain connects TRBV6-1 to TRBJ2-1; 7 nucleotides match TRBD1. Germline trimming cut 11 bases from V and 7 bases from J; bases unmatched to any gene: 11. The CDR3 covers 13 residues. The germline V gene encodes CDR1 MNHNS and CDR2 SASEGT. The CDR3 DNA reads TGTGCCTCCGGGACAGATCTTTTTAATGAGCAGTTCTTC. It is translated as CASGTDLFNEQFF.

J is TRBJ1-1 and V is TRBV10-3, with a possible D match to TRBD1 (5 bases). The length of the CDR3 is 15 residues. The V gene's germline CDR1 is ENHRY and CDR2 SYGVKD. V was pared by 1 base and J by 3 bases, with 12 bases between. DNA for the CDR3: TGTGCCATCAGTGAGTTTAATGTAGGGGACACTGAAGCTTTCTTT. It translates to CAISEFNVGDTEAFF.